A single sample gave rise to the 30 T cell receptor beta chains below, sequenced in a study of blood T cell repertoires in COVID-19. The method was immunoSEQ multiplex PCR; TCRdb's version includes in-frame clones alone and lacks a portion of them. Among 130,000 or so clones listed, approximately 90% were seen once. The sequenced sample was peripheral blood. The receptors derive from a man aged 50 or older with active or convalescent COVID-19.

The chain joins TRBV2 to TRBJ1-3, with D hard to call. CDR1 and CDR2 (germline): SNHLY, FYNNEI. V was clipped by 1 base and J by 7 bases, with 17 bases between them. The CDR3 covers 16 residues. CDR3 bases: TGTGCCAGCAGTGAAGTGGGGAGGATGATGCGGAACACCATATATTTT. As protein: CASSEVGRMMRNTIYF.

The CDR3 sequence: CAGQDGVSEAFF. For the CDR3, the DNA is TGTGCCGGACAGGACGGGGTATCTGAAGCTTTCTTT. The V and J genes are TRBV6-5 and TRBJ1-1; 7 positions agree with TRBD1. Germline V gives CDR1 MNHEY, CDR2 SVGAGI. Trimming removed 11 bases from V and 6 bases from J; junction bases left unmatched: 9. The CDR3 sequence is 12 residues long.

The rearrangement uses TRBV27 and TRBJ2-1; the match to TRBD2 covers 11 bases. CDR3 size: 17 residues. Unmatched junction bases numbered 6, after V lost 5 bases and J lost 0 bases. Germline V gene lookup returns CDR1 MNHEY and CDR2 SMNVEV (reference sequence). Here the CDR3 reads CASSPGTSGSSYNEQFF. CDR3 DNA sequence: TGTGCCAGCAGTCCCGGGACTAGCGGAAGCTCCTACAATGAGCAGTTCTTC.

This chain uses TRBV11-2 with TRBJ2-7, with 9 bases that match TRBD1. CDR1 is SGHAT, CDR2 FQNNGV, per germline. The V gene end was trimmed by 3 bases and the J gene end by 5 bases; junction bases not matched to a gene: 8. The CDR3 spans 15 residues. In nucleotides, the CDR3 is TGTGCCAGCAGCTTGAGGGGACAGGGAGGTCACGAGCAGTACTTC. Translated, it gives CASSLRGQGGHEQYF.

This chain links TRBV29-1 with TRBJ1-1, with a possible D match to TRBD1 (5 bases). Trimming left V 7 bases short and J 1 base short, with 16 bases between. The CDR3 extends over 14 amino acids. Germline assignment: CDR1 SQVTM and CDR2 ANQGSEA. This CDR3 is CSAQLNGANTEAFF. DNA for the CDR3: TGCAGCGCCCAACTCAATGGGGCGAACACTGAAGCTTTCTTT.

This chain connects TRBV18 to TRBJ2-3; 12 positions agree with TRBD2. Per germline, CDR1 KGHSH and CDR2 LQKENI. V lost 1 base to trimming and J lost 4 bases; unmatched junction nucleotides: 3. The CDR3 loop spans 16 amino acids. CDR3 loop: CASSPQLAGGPDTQYF. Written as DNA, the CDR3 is TGTGCCAGCTCACCACAACTAGCGGGAGGCCCAGATACGCAGTATTTT.

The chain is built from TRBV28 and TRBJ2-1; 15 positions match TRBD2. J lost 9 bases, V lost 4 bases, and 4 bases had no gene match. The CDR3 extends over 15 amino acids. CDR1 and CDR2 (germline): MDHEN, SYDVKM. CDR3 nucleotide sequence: TGTGCCAGCAGTTGGACTAGCGGGAGGGTTACTGAGCAGTTCTTC. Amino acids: CASSWTSGRVTEQFF.

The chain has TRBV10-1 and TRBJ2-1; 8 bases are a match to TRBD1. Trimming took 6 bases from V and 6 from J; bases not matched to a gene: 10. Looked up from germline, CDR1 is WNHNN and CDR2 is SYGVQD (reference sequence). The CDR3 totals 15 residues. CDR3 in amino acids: CASSQDRGLGNEQFF. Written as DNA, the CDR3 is TGCGCCAGCAGCCAAGACAGGGGTTTAGGCAATGAGCAGTTCTTC.

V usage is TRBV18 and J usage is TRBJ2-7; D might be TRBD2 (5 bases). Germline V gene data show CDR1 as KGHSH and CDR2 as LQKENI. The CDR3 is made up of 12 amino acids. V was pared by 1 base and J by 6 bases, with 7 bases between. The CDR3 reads CASSPRTLEQYF. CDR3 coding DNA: TGTGCCAGCTCACCACGGACTCTCGAGCAGTACTTC.

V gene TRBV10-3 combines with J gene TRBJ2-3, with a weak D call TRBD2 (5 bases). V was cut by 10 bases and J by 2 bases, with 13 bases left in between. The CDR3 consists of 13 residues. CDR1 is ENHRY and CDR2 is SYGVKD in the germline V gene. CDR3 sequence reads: CATTMRATDTQYF. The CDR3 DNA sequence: TGTGCCACTACCATGAGGGCCACAGATACGCAGTATTTT.

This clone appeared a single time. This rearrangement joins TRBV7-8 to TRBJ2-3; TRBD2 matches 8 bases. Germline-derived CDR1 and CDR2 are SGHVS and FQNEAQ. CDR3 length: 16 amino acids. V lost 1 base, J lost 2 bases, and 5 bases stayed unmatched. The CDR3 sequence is CASSLVAGHATDTQYF. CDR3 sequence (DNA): TGTGCCAGCAGCTTAGTAGCGGGGCATGCCACAGATACGCAGTATTTT.

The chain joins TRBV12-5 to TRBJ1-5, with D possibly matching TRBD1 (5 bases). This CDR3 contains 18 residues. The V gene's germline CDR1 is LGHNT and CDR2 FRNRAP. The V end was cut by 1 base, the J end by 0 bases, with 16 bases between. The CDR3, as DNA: TGTGCTAGTGGTTTGGCCGGGACTACAGACTATAGCAATCAGCCCCAGCATTTT. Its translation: CASGLAGTTDYSNQPQHF.

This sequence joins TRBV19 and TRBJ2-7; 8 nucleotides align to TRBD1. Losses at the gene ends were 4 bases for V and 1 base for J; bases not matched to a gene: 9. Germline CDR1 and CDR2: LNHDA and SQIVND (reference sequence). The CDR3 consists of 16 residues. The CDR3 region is CASSKLPGQASYEQYF. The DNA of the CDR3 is TGTGCCAGTAGTAAACTACCGGGACAGGCTTCCTACGAGCAGTACTTC.

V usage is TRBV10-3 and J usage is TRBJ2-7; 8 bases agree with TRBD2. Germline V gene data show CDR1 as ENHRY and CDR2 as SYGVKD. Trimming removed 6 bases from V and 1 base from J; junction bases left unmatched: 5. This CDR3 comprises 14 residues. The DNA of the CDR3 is TGTGCCATCAGGAGCGGGAGTAGTTCCTACGAGCAGTACTTC. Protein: CAIRSGSSSYEQYF.

CDR3 sequence reads: CASVVGTGESPYEQYF. Here the CDR3 DNA reads TGTGCCAGCGTCGTAGGGACAGGGGAGTCCCCCTACGAGCAGTACTTC. The chain combines TRBV11-2 with TRBJ2-7; 10 nucleotides align to TRBD1. Unmatched junction bases numbered 12, after V lost 8 bases and J lost 2 bases. In germline, CDR1 is SGHAT, CDR2 FQNNGV. This CDR3 is 16 amino acids long. The complete variable domain, with remaining parts taken from reference TRBV11-2 and TRBJ2-7, reads EAGVAQSPRYKIIEKRQSVAFWCNPISGHATLYWYQQILGQGPKLLIQFQNNGVVDDSQLPKDRFSAERLKGVDSTLKIQPAKLEDSAVYLCASVVGTGESPYEQYFGPGTRLTVT.

CDR3 residues: CASSKNLLAAATDTQYF. The CDR3 DNA reads as TGTGCCAGTAGTAAAAATCTCCTAGCGGCAGCCACAGATACGCAGTATTTT. The chain has TRBV19 and TRBJ2-3; 7 nucleotides align to TRBD2. With 4 bases clipped from V and 2 bases from J, the junction kept 12 bases outside the gene matches. The V gene's germline CDR1 is LNHDA and CDR2 SQIVND (reference sequence). The CDR3 loop spans 17 amino acids.

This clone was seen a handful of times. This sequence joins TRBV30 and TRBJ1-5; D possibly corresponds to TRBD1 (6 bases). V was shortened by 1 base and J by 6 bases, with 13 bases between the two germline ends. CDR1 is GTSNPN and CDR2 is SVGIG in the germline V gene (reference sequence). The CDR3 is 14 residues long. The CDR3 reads CAWSGQASSQPQHF. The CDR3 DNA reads TGTGCCTGGAGTGGACAGGCCTCAAGTCAGCCCCAGCATTTT.

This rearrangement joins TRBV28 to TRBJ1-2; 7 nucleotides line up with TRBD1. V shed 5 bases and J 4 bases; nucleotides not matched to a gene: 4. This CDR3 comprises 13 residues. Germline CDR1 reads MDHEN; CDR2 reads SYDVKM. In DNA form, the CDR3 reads TGTGCCAGCAGTCGGGACAGTTCCTATGGCTACACCTTC. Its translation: CASSRDSSYGYTF.

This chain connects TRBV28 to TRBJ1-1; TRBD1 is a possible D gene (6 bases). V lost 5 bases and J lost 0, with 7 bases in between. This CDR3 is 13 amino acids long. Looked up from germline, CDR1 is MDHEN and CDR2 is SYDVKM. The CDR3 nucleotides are TGTGCCAGCAGTAGACAGGTGAACACTGAAGCTTTCTTT. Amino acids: CASSRQVNTEAFF.

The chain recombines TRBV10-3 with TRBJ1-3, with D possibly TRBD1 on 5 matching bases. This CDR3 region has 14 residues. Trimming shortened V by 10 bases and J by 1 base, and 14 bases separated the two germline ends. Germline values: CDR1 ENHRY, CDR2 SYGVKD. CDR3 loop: CATGEGLSGNTIYF. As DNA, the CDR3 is TGTGCCACCGGTGAGGGGCTTTCTGGAAACACCATATATTTT.

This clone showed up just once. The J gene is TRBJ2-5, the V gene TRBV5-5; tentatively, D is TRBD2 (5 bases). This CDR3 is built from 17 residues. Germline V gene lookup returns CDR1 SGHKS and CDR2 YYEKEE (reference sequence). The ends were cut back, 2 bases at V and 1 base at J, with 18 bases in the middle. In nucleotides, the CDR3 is TGTGCCAGCAGCTTTTTGTTCACCGCCGGAGGCCAAGAGACCCAGTACTTC. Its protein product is CASSFLFTAGGQETQYF.

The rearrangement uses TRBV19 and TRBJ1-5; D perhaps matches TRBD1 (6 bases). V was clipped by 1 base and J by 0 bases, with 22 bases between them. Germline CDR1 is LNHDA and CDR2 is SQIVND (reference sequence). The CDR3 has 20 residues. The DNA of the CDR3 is TGTGCCAGTAGTATAGTTCGGCAGAACGGGGGGCTATATAGCAATCAGCCCCAGCATTTT. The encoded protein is CASSIVRQNGGLYSNQPQHF.

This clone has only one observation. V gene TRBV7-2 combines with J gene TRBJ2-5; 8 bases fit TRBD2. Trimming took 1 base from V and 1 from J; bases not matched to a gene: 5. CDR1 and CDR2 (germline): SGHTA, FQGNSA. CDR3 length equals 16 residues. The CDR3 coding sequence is TGTGCCAGCAGCTTAGTTATTAGCGGGATCCAAGAGACCCAGTACTTC. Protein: CASSLVISGIQETQYF.

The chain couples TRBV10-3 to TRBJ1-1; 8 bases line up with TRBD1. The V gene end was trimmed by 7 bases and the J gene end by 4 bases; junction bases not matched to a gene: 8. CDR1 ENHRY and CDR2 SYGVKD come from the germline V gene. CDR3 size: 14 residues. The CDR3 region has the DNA TGTGCCATCAAAAAGGACAGGGTGGCCACTGAAGCTTTCTTT. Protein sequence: CAIKKDRVATEAFF.

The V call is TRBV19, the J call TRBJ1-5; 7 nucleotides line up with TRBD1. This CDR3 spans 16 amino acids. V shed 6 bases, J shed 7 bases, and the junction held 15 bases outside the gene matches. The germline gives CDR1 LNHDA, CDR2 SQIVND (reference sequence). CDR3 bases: TGTGCCAGTAGCATGCTATGGGCAGGGGGTAAACAGCCCCAGCATTTT. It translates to CASSMLWAGGKQPQHF.

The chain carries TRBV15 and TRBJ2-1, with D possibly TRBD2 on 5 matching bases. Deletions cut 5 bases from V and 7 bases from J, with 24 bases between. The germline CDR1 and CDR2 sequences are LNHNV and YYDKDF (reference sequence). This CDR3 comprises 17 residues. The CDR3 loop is CATSATASGKSKNEQFF. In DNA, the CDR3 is TGTGCCACCAGCGCCACCGCTTCGGGGAAAAGCAAGAATGAGCAGTTCTTC. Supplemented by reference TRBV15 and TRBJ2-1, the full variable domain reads DAMVIQNPRYQVTQFGKPVTLSCSQTLNHNVMYWYQQKSSQAPKLLFHYYDKDFNNEADTPDNFQSRRPNTSFCFLDIRSPGLGDTAMYLCATSATASGKSKNEQFFGPGTRLTVL.

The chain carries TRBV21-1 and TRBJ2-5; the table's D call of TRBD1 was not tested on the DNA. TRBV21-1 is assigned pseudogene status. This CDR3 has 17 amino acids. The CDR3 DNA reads TGTGCCAGCAGCAAGCCGCCGGACAGGAATAGGAAAGAGACCCAGTACTTC. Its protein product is CASSKPPDRNRKETQYF.

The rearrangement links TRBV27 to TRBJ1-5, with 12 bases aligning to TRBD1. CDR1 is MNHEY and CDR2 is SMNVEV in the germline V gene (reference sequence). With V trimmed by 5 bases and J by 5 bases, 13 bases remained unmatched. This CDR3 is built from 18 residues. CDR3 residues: CASSVTGTGGWGDQPQHF. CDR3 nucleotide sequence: TGTGCCAGCAGTGTGACCGGGACAGGGGGCTGGGGTGATCAGCCCCAGCATTTT.

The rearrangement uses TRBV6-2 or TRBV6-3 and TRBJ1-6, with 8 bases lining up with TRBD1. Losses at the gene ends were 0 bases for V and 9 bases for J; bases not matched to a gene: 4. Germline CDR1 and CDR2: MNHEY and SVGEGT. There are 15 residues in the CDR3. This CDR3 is CASSYSTGVSSPLHF. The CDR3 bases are TGTGCCAGCAGTTACTCGACAGGGGTTAGTTCACCCCTCCACTTT.

CDR3 coding DNA: TGTGCCAGCTCACCAGGACTAGCGGGAGGAGAGCAGTTCTTC. Amino acid sequence: CASSPGLAGGEQFF. This chain uses TRBV18 with TRBJ2-1, with 14 bases that match TRBD2. The junction had 1 base not matched to a gene; V was cut back by 2 bases and J by 10 bases. There are 14 residues in the CDR3. Looked up from germline, CDR1 is KGHSH and CDR2 is LQKENI.